The source of this T cell receptor (beta chain) is a study of control samples from healthy donors and cancer patients (TCRdb year 2020). The method was the immunoSEQ multiplex PCR assay. This immuneACCESS table, as held by TCRdb, lists in-frame sequences with V and J called but not all clones. Of the missing ones, under half trace to an unresolved V gene in checked studies; the others have no known cause. The sample records around 100,000 clones, roughly 87% of which are singletons. In total, the top ten clones hold over 15% of the sample. Worth noting for this clone: No cognate antigen has been identified for it. Qualities for individual bases were not recorded, and no much larger clone is one base off.

Sequenced material: blood. This sequence was found in a woman aged 50 to 65 in good health.

The CDR3 reads CASSGGSLNEQFF. In nucleotides, the sequence is TGTGCCAGCTCGGGAGGGTCTCTCAATGAGCAGTTCTTC. The chain employs TRBV18 and TRBJ2-1, with TRBD2 identical over 7 junction bases. CDR1 KGHSH and CDR2 LQKENI were looked up in the germline V gene. V has 6 bases trimmed and J has 6 bases trimmed; junction bases matching no gene number 5. Its CDR3 holds 13 amino acids, cysteine through phenylalanine. CDR3 DNA is the only sequence kept; it has 39 bases, read in frame from the first base.